This is a list of T cell receptor beta chains from one sample in a study of T-cell memory formation after mild COVID-19. TCRdb processed the 5' RACE reads anew with MiXCR; each CDR3 protein has one entry. Among 70,000 to 95,000 distinct CDR3 sequences listed, 9.5% to 15% were seen once. Source material: PBMCs or a T cell subset sorted from them (not recorded which). These receptors came from a man younger than 35 who had mild COVID-19 (a few samples of this study predate the infection). Cell type and time point are not known. The CDR3 runs from the conserved cysteine through the conserved F or W. A D gene is named only where the DNA matches it firmly. Not all rows give a size; the values are once, few, many and, for expanded clones, a class.

J gene,D gene,clone size,V gene,CDR3 protein,CDR3 DNA
TRBJ1-4,NA,few,TRBV19,CASSTEGFNEKLFF,TGTGCCAGTAGTACGGAGGGTTTTAATGAAAAACTGTTTTTT
TRBJ2-5,NA,NA,TRBV6-2/TRBV6-3,CASTKPSGETQYF,TGTGCCAGCACCAAACCGAGCGGAGAGACCCAGTACTTC
TRBJ2-1,NA,few,TRBV6-4,CASSEGRGGYNEQFF,TGTGCCAGCAGTGAAGGCAGGGGCGGCTACAATGAGCAGTTCTTC
TRBJ1-5,NA,few,TRBV27,CASSSLLDLTMPQHF,TGTGCCAGCAGTTCCTTACTGGACTTGACTATGCCCCAGCATTTT
TRBJ2-3,TRBD2,few,TRBV9,CASSVVSSGGFGTQYF,TGTGCCAGCAGCGTAGTAAGTAGCGGGGGATTTGGTACGCAGTATTTT
TRBJ2-2,NA,many,TRBV7-9,CAAPAWSNTGELFF,TGTGCCGCCCCGGCTTGGTCGAACACCGGGGAGCTGTTTTTT
TRBJ1-5,NA,many,TRBV6-5,CASSYSFPPGGNQPQHF,TGTGCCAGCAGTTACTCGTTCCCCCCTGGGGGCAATCAGCCCCAGCATTTT
TRBJ1-1,NA,NA,TRBV4-3,CASKGRVWENTEAFF,TGCGCCAGCAAGGGAAGGGTGTGGGAAAACACTGAAGCTTTCTTT
TRBJ2-5,TRBD2,many,TRBV12-3/TRBV12-4,CASSLGGGETQYF,TGTGCCAGCAGTTTAGGGGGGGGAGAGACCCAGTACTTC
TRBJ1-2,NA,many,TRBV27,CASSFGGSYGYTF,TGTGCCAGCAGTTTTGGCGGATCCTATGGCTACACCTTC
TRBJ1-2,NA,few,TRBV6-2/TRBV6-3,CASSPTGIYGYTF,TGTGCCAGCAGTCCGACCGGAATTTATGGCTACACCTTC
TRBJ2-1,NA,NA,TRBV5-1,CASSLGASEGNEQFF,TGCGCCAGCAGCTTGGGGGCCTCGGAAGGAAATGAGCAGTTCTTC
TRBJ2-3,NA,few,TRBV6-5,CASSYSTEADTQYF,TGTGCCAGCAGTTACTCCACGGAGGCAGATACGCAGTATTTT
TRBJ2-3,TRBD2,many,TRBV5-1,CASSLPSGGTDTQYF,TGCGCCAGCAGCTTGCCCAGCGGGGGCACAGATACGCAGTATTTT
TRBJ2-3,NA,many,TRBV4-3,CASSQDLLGHLTDTQYF,TGCGCCAGCAGCCAAGATCTTTTAGGACACCTGACAGATACGCAGTATTTT
TRBJ2-1,NA,NA,TRBV7-9,CASSLPTYNEQFF,TGTGCCAGCAGCTTACCGACCTACAATGAGCAGTTCTTC
TRBJ2-2,NA,NA,TRBV29-1,CSAALAWERTGELFF,TGCAGCGCCGCCCTAGCGTGGGAGAGGACCGGGGAGCTGTTTTTT
TRBJ2-1,NA,few,TRBV12-3/TRBV12-4,CASSFIGENNEQFF,TGTGCCAGCAGTTTTATAGGGGAAAACAATGAGCAGTTCTTC
TRBJ1-2,NA,NA,TRBV4-1,CASSQLREGVNGYTF,TGCGCCAGCAGCCAGCTAAGAGAGGGAGTGAATGGCTACACCTTC
TRBJ2-5,NA,few,TRBV4-2,CASSQDQYSETGETQYF,TGTGCCAGCAGCCAAGATCAGTACTCCGAAACGGGAGAGACCCAGTACTTC
TRBJ2-7,NA,NA,TRBV5-1,CASSSTSTGPHEQYF,TGCGCCAGCAGCTCTACTTCTACAGGGCCCCACGAGCAGTACTTC
TRBJ1-1,NA,NA,TRBV7-9,CASSRMVSEAFF,TGTGCCAGCAGCCGAATGGTGTCCGAAGCTTTCTTT
TRBJ1-1,NA,few,TRBV7-9,CAGEEGNTEAFF,TGTGCCGGAGAGGAGGGGAACACTGAAGCTTTCTTT
TRBJ2-7,TRBD2,many,TRBV15,CATSRGSGGTYEQYF,TGTGCCACCAGCAGAGGTAGCGGGGGAACCTACGAGCAGTACTTC
TRBJ2-7,TRBD1,NA,TRBV4-1,CASSHRPGGAYEQYF,TGCGCCAGCAGCCACCGACCAGGGGGCGCCTACGAGCAGTACTTC
TRBJ2-3,NA,NA,TRBV5-1,CASRQNTDTQYF,TGCGCCAGCAGACAGAACACAGATACGCAGTATTTT
TRBJ2-2,NA,NA,TRBV3-1,CASSPMTLNTGELFF,TGTGCCAGCAGCCCGATGACACTGAACACCGGGGAGCTGTTTTTT
TRBJ1-1,NA,few,TRBV5-1,CASGPWGNTEAFF,TGCGCCAGCGGCCCATGGGGGAACACTGAAGCTTTCTTT
TRBJ2-7,NA,NA,TRBV9,CASSVAGGGYEQYF,TGTGCCAGCAGCGTAGCAGGGGGGGGCTACGAGCAGTACTTC
TRBJ2-1,TRBD2,NA,TRBV7-9,CASSPRTSGGSSYNEQFF,TGTGCCAGCAGCCCGCGGACTAGCGGGGGTAGCTCCTACAATGAGCAGTTCTTC
TRBJ1-2,NA,NA,TRBV27,CASSFEGHYTF,TGTGCCAGCAGTTTCGAGGGGCACTACACCTTC
TRBJ2-3,NA,once,TRBV12-5,CASGLVPSGGGDTQYF,TGTGCTAGTGGTTTGGTACCCTCCGGGGGAGGAGATACGCAGTATTTT
TRBJ2-1,NA,few,TRBV10-3,CAISPTEGAEQFF,TGTGCCATCAGTCCAACCGAAGGGGCTGAGCAGTTCTTC
TRBJ1-3,TRBD1,few,TRBV5-1,CASSLGHGTGSGNTIYF,TGCGCCAGCAGCTTGGGCCACGGGACAGGCTCTGGAAACACCATATATTTT
TRBJ2-7,NA,few,TRBV5-1,CASADRITYEQYF,TGCGCCAGCGCCGACAGGATCACCTACGAGCAGTACTTC
TRBJ1-6,NA,NA,TRBV3-1,CASSSHLNRGSPLHF,TGTGCCAGCAGCTCGCACCTTAATCGAGGTTCACCCCTCCACTTT
TRBJ1-5,NA,few,TRBV7-2,CASSLIAGVLQPQHF,TGTGCCAGCAGCTTAATCGCAGGGGTTCTCCAGCCCCAGCATTTT
TRBJ2-1,TRBD2,many,TRBV9,CASSGSGGYNEQFF,TGTGCCAGCAGTGGGAGCGGGGGATACAATGAGCAGTTCTTC
TRBJ2-1,NA,NA,TRBV7-9,CASSSRGGWDEQFF,TGTGCCAGCAGCTCCCGCGGGGGCTGGGATGAGCAGTTCTTC
TRBJ2-1,NA,many,TRBV5-1,CASSLADSVYNEQFF,TGCGCCAGCAGCTTGGCGGACAGCGTATACAATGAGCAGTTCTTC
TRBJ1-1,NA,medium-sized,TRBV4-3,CASSQWAKDTEAFF,TGCGCCAGCAGCCAATGGGCGAAGGACACTGAAGCTTTCTTT
TRBJ2-1,NA,NA,TRBV29-1,CSVEGAQGVGDNEQFF,TGCAGCGTTGAAGGTGCACAAGGGGTCGGTGACAATGAGCAGTTCTTC
TRBJ2-2,TRBD2,many,TRBV2,CASSRTSGANTGELFF,TGTGCCAGCAGTCGCACTAGCGGAGCGAACACCGGGGAGCTGTTTTTT
TRBJ2-1,NA,NA,TRBV6-6,CASSYSADGYEQFF,TGTGCCAGCAGTTACTCTGCTGACGGGTATGAGCAGTTCTTC
TRBJ2-3,NA,NA,TRBV6-5,CASSPSIDTQYF,TGTGCCAGCAGCCCCTCTATTGATACGCAGTATTTT
TRBJ2-2,NA,NA,TRBV7-9,CASSFGQYTGELFF,TGTGCCAGCAGCTTCGGGCAGTACACCGGGGAGCTGTTTTTT
TRBJ2-3,NA,few,TRBV4-3,CASSREMEGGTDTQYF,TGCGCCAGCAGCCGAGAAATGGAAGGGGGCACAGATACGCAGTATTTT
TRBJ2-7,NA,NA,TRBV7-9,CASSLDPGQYYEQYF,TGTGCCAGCAGCTTAGATCCCGGACAATACTACGAGCAGTACTTC
TRBJ2-7,NA,NA,TRBV4-1,CASSQARGETYEQYF,TGCGCCAGCAGCCAAGCCAGGGGGGAGACCTACGAGCAGTACTTC
TRBJ2-3,NA,many,TRBV7-9,CASSRRVSTDTQYF,TGTGCCAGCAGCCGCAGGGTTAGCACAGATACGCAGTATTTT
TRBJ1-2,TRBD1,NA,TRBV7-9,CASSRTGSNYGYTF,TGTGCCAGCAGTAGGACAGGATCTAACTATGGCTACACCTTC
TRBJ1-1,NA,few,TRBV18,CASSPRDRTAEAFF,TGTGCCAGCTCGCCAAGAGACAGGACCGCTGAAGCTTTCTTT
TRBJ1-1,NA,NA,TRBV6-6,CASSGIGVISEAFF,TGTGCCAGCAGTGGGATTGGGGTAATCTCTGAAGCTTTCTTT
TRBJ2-7,TRBD1,NA,TRBV27,CASSTYSKSQGIREQYF,TGTGCCAGCAGTACCTACAGCAAGTCACAGGGGATTCGCGAGCAGTACTTC
TRBJ2-3,TRBD1,few,TRBV6-2/TRBV6-3,CASSLGQATDTQYF,TGTGCCAGCAGTTTGGGACAGGCCACAGATACGCAGTATTTT
TRBJ1-4,TRBD1,few,TRBV7-9,CASSLWNRGGEKLFF,TGTGCCAGCAGCCTTTGGAACAGGGGAGGTGAAAAACTGTTTTTT